The clone carrying this T cell receptor (beta chain) was detected many times. V lost 5 bases and J 2 bases, leaving 10 bases between the germline ends. The CDR3 has 13 amino acids. The germline gives CDR1 ENHRY, CDR2 SYGVKD. RNA transcripts yielded amplified TCR beta CDR3 regions. The HTBI primer set drove a first-round RT-PCR of the TCR CDR3. MiXCR, run by TCRdb on the multiplex PCR reads, gives a single entry per CDR3 protein. The sample consists of around 250,000 distinct CDR3 sequences, almost 25% of them appearing once. The data derive from a study of T cells in Graves' hyperthyroidism and ophthalmopathy.

This chain connects TRBV10-3 to TRBJ2-7; a weak D match, TRBD1 (5 bases). Sequenced material: blood. This receptor was obtained from a middle-aged woman with Graves' ophthalmopathy. The CDR3 DNA reads as TGTGCCATCAGTAAGGACATTACCTACGAGCAGTACTTC. As protein: CAISKDITYEQYF.